The 29 T cell receptor beta chains listed next were all sequenced from one sample in a study of shared clonotypes between healthy human individuals. Measured with immunoSEQ multiplex PCR; TCRdb has only the in-frame clones, and not every one. The sample includes some 2,000,000 clones, approximately 94% of them seen just once. Selected positively for CCR7 and CD45RO-negative, naive CD8 cells excluded terminally differentiated effector memory CD45RA+ cells. The sample was naive CD8+ T cells sorted from blood. Every receptor here comes from a man between 18 and 35 years old in good health.

The chain recombines TRBV11-2 with TRBJ2-1; TRBD2 agrees at 7 bases. V gave up 5 bases and J gave up 13 bases; unmatched junction bases: 20. Germline V lookup: CDR1 SGHAT, CDR2 FQNNGV. The CDR3 spans 16 residues. The CDR3 DNA is TGTGCCAGCAGCCCAGCTGGGGCGGGGGATATCAATGGCCAGTTCTTC. Translated: CASSPAGAGDINGQFF.

The gene calls are TRBV27 and TRBJ1-1; TRBD1 is a possible D gene (6 bases). The CDR3 covers 14 residues. CDR1 and CDR2 (germline): MNHEY, SMNVEV (reference sequence). Trimming pared 5 bases from V and 3 bases from J, leaving 13 bases between. CDR3 sequence (DNA): TGTGCCAGCAGTGTTCGGGACATCTACACTGAAGCTTTCTTT. This sequence encodes CASSVRDIYTEAFF.

The V call is TRBV9, the J call TRBJ2-5; D is unresolved. This CDR3 spans 15 amino acids. CDR1 is SGDLS and CDR2 is YYNGEE in the germline V gene. V lost 0 bases, J lost 5 bases, and 14 bases lay in between. The CDR3 DNA is TGTGCCAGCAGCGTAGCTGGGTCTATGGGGGAGACCCAGTACTTC. It is translated as CASSVAGSMGETQYF.

A word on this clone: The DNA is left out, because the CDR3 cannot be placed on it with certainty; the CDR3 is given as TCRdb lists it. The J gene is TRBJ2-1, the V gene TRBV5-8; the table's D call, TRBD2, has no DNA check behind it. Germline loops: CDR1 SGHTS, CDR2 YDEGEE. The CDR3 is 14 residues long, counting both termini. The CDR3: CASSTSGLWNEQFF.

This clone appeared once. V is TRBV11-2 and J is TRBJ2-3; 7 nucleotides agree with TRBD1. This CDR3 is built from 15 residues. V trimming: 2 bases; J trimming: 1 base; junction bases outside the gene matches: 3. Per the germline V gene, CDR1 is SGHAT and CDR2 is FQNNGV. CDR3 loop: CASSLLTGGTDTQYF. DNA for the CDR3: TGTGCCAGCAGCTTACTTACAGGGGGCACAGATACGCAGTATTTT.

This rearrangement joins TRBV9 to TRBJ2-7, with D maybe TRBD1 (6 bases). V was shortened by 3 bases and J by 6 bases, with 16 bases between the two germline ends. CDR3 length: 14 amino acids. In germline, CDR1 is SGDLS, CDR2 YYNGEE. The DNA for the CDR3 is TGTGCCAGCAGCGCCGCCTCAGCAGGGGTCGAGCAGTACTTC. Amino acids: CASSAASAGVEQYF.

The chain carries TRBV25-1 and TRBJ1-2; D gene uncertain. There are 11 residues in the CDR3. Trimming pared 1 base from V and 7 bases from J, leaving 4 bases between. The V gene's germline CDR1 is MGHDK and CDR2 SYGVNS. The CDR3 region is CASSELAGYTF. CDR3 bases: TGTGCCAGCAGTGAATTAGCTGGCTACACCTTC.

The chain carries TRBV6-5 and TRBJ2-7; 7 nucleotides agree with TRBD2. The germline CDR1 and CDR2 sequences are MNHEY and SVGAGI. V lost 5 bases, J lost 2 bases, and 6 bases stayed unmatched. The CDR3 sequence is 14 residues long. DNA of the CDR3: TGTGCCAGCAGTCAGGCGGGAGTGGCCTACGAGCAGTACTTC. Translating gives CASSQAGVAYEQYF.

The gene calls are TRBV7-2 and TRBJ1-2, with a possible D match to TRBD1 (5 bases). This CDR3 contains 13 residues. Trimming took 1 base from V and 6 from J, leaving 9 bases between them. CDR1 is SGHTA, CDR2 FQGNSA, per germline. The CDR3: CASSLGGVDGYTF. The CDR3 DNA reads TGTGCCAGCAGCTTAGGGGGCGTCGATGGCTACACCTTC.

This chain connects TRBV6-5 to TRBJ1-1; D uncertain. The germline gives CDR1 MNHEY, CDR2 SVGAGI. The CDR3 covers 13 residues. V lost 4 bases and J 3 bases, leaving 9 bases between the germline ends. The DNA for the CDR3 is TGTGCCAGCAGTTCCCCCGGCCACACTGAAGCTTTCTTT. The encoded protein is CASSSPGHTEAFF.

The rearrangement joins TRBV11-2 to TRBJ2-3; D possibly corresponds to TRBD1 (6 bases). Germline CDR1 SGHAT, CDR2 FQNNGV. V gave up 3 bases and J gave up 2 bases, with 18 bases separating them. There are 17 residues in the CDR3. CDR3 protein: CASSLRVGADITDTQYF. CDR3 coding DNA: TGTGCCAGCAGCTTGAGGGTGGGGGCCGACATCACAGATACGCAGTATTTT. Looking up the rest from reference TRBV11-2 and TRBJ2-3 gives the full variable domain: EAGVAQSPRYKIIEKRQSVAFWCNPISGHATLYWYQQILGQGPKLLIQFQNNGVVDDSQLPKDRFSAERLKGVDSTLKIQPAKLEDSAVYLCASSLRVGADITDTQYFGPGTRLTVL.

This clone was seen once. The chain recombines TRBV6-6 with TRBJ2-1; D possibly matches TRBD1 or TRBD2 (5 bases each). The V gene lost 0 bases and the J gene lost 7 bases, with 7 bases spanning the gap. This CDR3 region has 13 residues. In germline, CDR1 is MNHNY, CDR2 SVGAGI (reference sequence). This chain's CDR3 is CASSYSGENEQFF. For the CDR3, the DNA is TGTGCCAGCAGTTACTCGGGGGAGAATGAGCAGTTCTTC.

With regard to this clone: A junction boundary mismatches the germline segment, possibly from a read error. The chain couples TRBV5-1 to TRBJ2-1; 7 bases are shared with TRBD1. This CDR3 has 13 amino acids. Germline-derived CDR1 and CDR2 are SGHRS and YFSETQ. The CDR3 region has the DNA TGCGCCAGCAGCACGACAGGGCTCAATGGGCAGTTCTTC. Amino acids: CASSTTGLNGQFF.

The chain recombines TRBV7-6 with TRBJ1-6; TRBD1 matches at 7 bases. Germline CDR1 reads SGHVS; CDR2 reads FNYEAQ. V was pared by 1 base and J by 2 bases, with 2 bases of the junction left unmatched. This CDR3 spans 16 amino acids. The CDR3 bases are TGTGCCAGCAGCTTAGGTGACAGGGCCTATAATTCACCCCTCCACTTT. Its translation: CASSLGDRAYNSPLHF.

The CDR3 DNA reads as TGTGCCAGTAGAGACTGGACAGGGAGCCACGAGCAGTACTTC. Its translation: CASRDWTGSHEQYF. The genes are TRBV19 and TRBJ2-7; 8 positions agree with TRBD1. The V segment lost 6 bases and the J segment 5 bases; nucleotides outside the gene matches: 9. This CDR3 region has 14 residues. Germline lookup yields CDR1 LNHDA and CDR2 SQIVND (reference sequence).

The rearrangement joins TRBV5-1 to TRBJ2-3, with D possibly being TRBD1 (6 bases). V shed 4 bases and J shed 0 bases, with 24 bases lying between them. Germline V gene data show CDR1 as SGHRS and CDR2 as YFSETQ. The CDR3 runs 19 residues. CDR3 nucleotides: TGCGCCAGCAGCCCACTGGGGGCACCGTATACTTCTAGCACAGATACGCAGTATTTT. It translates to CASSPLGAPYTSSTDTQYF.

Notes on this clone: The sample carries other DNA sequences with the same CDR3. The gene calls are TRBV6-5 and TRBJ2-7, with D perhaps given as TRBD1 or TRBD2 (6 bases each). CDR3 length equals 14 residues. CDR1 MNHEY and CDR2 SVGAGI come from the germline V gene. With 2 bases removed from V and 7 bases from J, the gap between germline ends came to 15 bases. The CDR3 protein is CASSYSGGPGEQYF. For the CDR3, the DNA is TGTGCCAGCAGTTACAGTGGGGGGCCGGGGGAGCAGTACTTC.

The gene calls are TRBV7-3 and TRBJ2-3, with D unclear. Germline lookup yields CDR1 SGHTA and CDR2 FQGTGA. The CDR3 is 11 residues long. V was clipped by 1 base and J by 11 bases, with 7 bases between them. The CDR3 bases are TGTGCCAGCAGCTTAAATGAGGTGCAGTATTTT. The encoded protein is CASSLNEVQYF.

V is TRBV30 and J is TRBJ2-7; a possible D gene is TRBD2 (6 bases). The length of the CDR3 is 13 residues. The germline V and J ends were trimmed by 3 bases and 2 bases, with 11 bases remaining between them. Germline CDR1 and CDR2: GTSNPN and SVGIG (reference sequence). CDR3 in DNA: TGTGCCTGGAGCCGGGGGAACACCTACGAGCAGTACTTC. This translates into CAWSRGNTYEQYF.

The rearrangement uses TRBV6-1 and TRBJ1-1, with D uncertain. Per germline, CDR1 MNHNS and CDR2 SASEGT. The CDR3 spans 12 residues. Trimming pared 7 bases from V and 3 bases from J, leaving 9 bases between. CDR3: CASTPTHTEAFF. CDR3 in DNA: TGTGCCAGCACGCCGACACACACTGAAGCTTTCTTT.

A few counts support this clone. The chain employs TRBV7-9 and TRBJ1-2; D is possibly TRBD1 (5 bases). This CDR3 has 13 residues. Trimming took off 8 bases at V and 4 bases at J, with 14 bases between the two ends. Germline V lookup: CDR1 SEHNR, CDR2 FQNEAQ (reference sequence). CDR3 nucleotides: TGTGCCAGCCTTTCGGGGGACGCCTATGGCTACACCTTC. This translates into CASLSGDAYGYTF.

The chain has TRBV4-3 and TRBJ2-2; 13 nucleotides agree with TRBD2. Germline CDR1 reads LGHNA; CDR2 reads YSLEER. This CDR3 comprises 16 residues. Germline trimming cut 1 base from V and 5 bases from J; bases unmatched to any gene: 1. As DNA, the CDR3 is TGCGCCAGCAGCCAAGGGGGACTAGCGGGAACCGGGGAGCTGTTTTTT. Protein product: CASSQGGLAGTGELFF.

The V gene is TRBV27, the J gene TRBJ2-7; 12 positions match TRBD2. The germline V gene encodes CDR1 MNHEY and CDR2 SMNVEV (reference sequence). Trimming took 4 bases from V and 2 from J; bases not matched to a gene: 3. The CDR3 extends over 15 amino acids. CDR3: CASSSTSGSTYEQYF. Written as DNA, the CDR3 is TGTGCCAGCAGTTCGACTAGCGGGAGCACCTACGAGCAGTACTTC.

As concerns this clone: The same CDR3 is also encoded by other DNA sequences in this sample. This rearrangement joins TRBV5-4 to TRBJ1-2, with D perhaps TRBD1 (5 bases). Trimming pared 2 bases from V and 0 bases from J, leaving 8 bases between. The CDR3 is made up of 14 amino acids. The germline V gene encodes CDR1 SGHNT and CDR2 YYREEE (reference sequence). DNA of the CDR3: TGTGCCAGCAGCTTTGGAGGGGCTAACTATGGCTACACCTTC. It specifies CASSFGGANYGYTF. Variable domain in full (rest from reference TRBV5-4 and TRBJ1-2): ETGVTQSPTHLIKTRGQQVTLRCSSQSGHNTVSWYQQALGQGPQFIFQYYREEENGRGNFPPRFSGLQFPNYSSELNVNALELDDSALYLCASSFGGANYGYTFGSGTRLTVV.

The chain carries TRBV7-6 and TRBJ2-7, with 9 bases matching TRBD2. Per the germline V gene, CDR1 is SGHVS and CDR2 is FNYEAQ. The junction had 6 bases not matched to a gene; V was cut back by 4 bases and J by 2 bases. The CDR3 covers 15 residues. The CDR3 region has the DNA TGTGCCAGCAGCTCCCTAGCGGGACCAGCCTACGAGCAGTACTTC. Protein sequence: CASSSLAGPAYEQYF.

The J gene is TRBJ1-2, the V gene TRBV5-1; tentative D call: TRBD1 (6 bases). The CDR3 extends over 14 amino acids. The V end lost 5 bases, the J end lost 2 bases, and 13 bases lay between the germline ends. Per germline, CDR1 SGHRS and CDR2 YFSETQ. CDR3 amino acids: CASRIGGQNYGYTF. Here the CDR3 DNA reads TGCGCCAGCAGAATTGGGGGGCAGAACTATGGCTACACCTTC.

The chain couples TRBV2 to TRBJ2-1; no firm D call. Trimming removed 0 bases at V and 7 bases at J, with 4 bases between. Germline CDR1 and CDR2: SNHLY and FYNNEI. The length of the CDR3 is 12 residues. Here the CDR3 reads CASSEALNEQFF. CDR3 DNA: TGTGCCAGCAGTGAAGCCCTGAATGAGCAGTTCTTC.

This chain links TRBV6-1 with TRBJ2-1; TRBD2 matches 8 bases. Germline assignment: CDR1 MNHNS and CDR2 SASEGT. This CDR3 is 14 amino acids long. The junction had 7 bases not matched to a gene; V was cut back by 8 bases and J by 4 bases. CDR3 loop: CASDPSGPYNEQFF. CDR3 DNA: TGTGCCAGCGACCCTAGCGGGCCTTACAATGAGCAGTTCTTC.

The J gene is TRBJ1-5, the V gene TRBV28, with D tentatively TRBD1 (5 bases). This CDR3 comprises 18 residues. V was cut by 5 bases and J by 0 bases, with 20 bases left in between. Germline V gene data show CDR1 as MDHEN and CDR2 as SYDVKM. The CDR3: CASSPPNSDTYSNQPQHF. CDR3 bases: TGTGCCAGCAGTCCCCCAAATTCGGACACATATAGCAATCAGCCCCAGCATTTT.